Presented here are 21 T cell receptor beta chains from one specimen sequenced in a study of shared clonotypes between healthy human individuals. Profiled with immunoSEQ multiplex PCR; TCRdb holds only in-frame clones, not every one. The sample includes over 150,000 clones, 66% of them seen just once. The sequenced sample was memory CD4+ T cells sorted from blood. Subset defined: CD45RA-negative fraction. Receptors originate from a man aged 25 to 40 in good health.

The chain couples TRBV10-3 to TRBJ2-7, with TRBD2 matching 13 bases. J gave up 0 bases and V 5 bases, and 4 bases lay outside the gene matches. From germline, CDR1 is ENHRY and CDR2 SYGVKD. This CDR3 is built from 16 residues. CDR3 region: CAISTSGRGSSYEQYF. The CDR3 DNA reads as TGTGCCATCAGTACTAGCGGGAGGGGGAGCTCCTACGAGCAGTACTTC.

On this clone itself: One base separates it from a far larger clone, so it is likely a read error. V and J are TRBV11-2 and TRBJ2-5; a weak D match, TRBD1 (6 bases). This CDR3 is 15 amino acids long. Germline CDR1 reads SGHAT; CDR2 reads FQNNGV. Trimming shortened V by 4 bases and J by 3 bases, and 15 bases separated the two germline ends. For the CDR3, the DNA is TGTGCCAGCAGCTCGCGACAGGCCCGCGAAGAGACCCAGTACTTC. Amino acid sequence: CASSSRQAREETQYF.

Comments on this clone: The sample contains more than one DNA sequence encoding this CDR3. J is TRBJ1-2 and V is TRBV11-2; D call uncertain. Per germline, CDR1 SGHAT and CDR2 FQNNGV. The CDR3 is 12 residues long. Deletions cut 0 bases from V and 7 bases from J, with 6 bases between. CDR3 region: CASSLEKGGYTF. DNA for the CDR3: TGTGCCAGCAGCTTAGAAAAGGGTGGCTACACCTTC.

This clone was picked up a small number of times. CDR3 DNA sequence: TGTGCCAGCAGCCCAACAAGTTTTACGCAGTATTTT. The encoded protein is CASSPTSFTQYF. This chain links TRBV2 with TRBJ2-3; no firm D call. Deletions cut 6 bases from V and 8 bases from J, with 12 bases between. This CDR3 comprises 12 residues. Germline V CDR1 and CDR2: SNHLY, FYNNEI.

V gene TRBV28 combines with J gene TRBJ2-3, with 10 bases aligning to TRBD2. The germline V gene encodes CDR1 MDHEN and CDR2 SYDVKM. V gave up 5 bases and J gave up 2 bases; unmatched junction bases: 7. The CDR3 totals 16 residues. The CDR3, as DNA: TGTGCCAGCAGTCCCTCAGGACTAGCGGACACAGATACGCAGTATTTT. Residues: CASSPSGLADTDTQYF.

This chain connects TRBV5-1 to TRBJ2-3, with TRBD2 matching 15 bases. The ends lost 3 bases at V and 2 bases at J; junction bases unmatched: 7. The CDR3 spans 18 residues. Germline V gene data show CDR1 as SGHRS and CDR2 as YFSETQ. The CDR3: CASSSGLAGGRSTDTQYF. As DNA, the CDR3 is TGCGCCAGCAGCTCGGGACTAGCGGGAGGTAGATCCACAGATACGCAGTATTTT.

This CDR3 reads CASSPVNRRNEQFF. CDR3 coding DNA: TGTGCCAGCAGCCCCGTAAACCGACGCAATGAGCAGTTCTTC. The V call is TRBV5-4, the J call TRBJ2-1, with no clear D. The CDR3 covers 14 residues. Between the trimmed V and J ends, which lost 4 bases and 6 bases, there was a span of 14 bases. In germline, CDR1 is SGHNT, CDR2 YYREEE (reference sequence).

The V gene is TRBV6-6, the J gene TRBJ2-7; TRBD2 matches at 8 bases. The CDR3 runs to 12 residues. Germline V lookup: CDR1 MNHNY, CDR2 SVGAGI (reference sequence). J lost 5 bases, V lost 6 bases, and 3 bases had no gene match. CDR3 coding DNA: TGTGCCAGCAGAGTAGCGGGAAACGAGCAGTACTTC. Translating gives CASRVAGNEQYF.

The chain carries TRBV6-6 and TRBJ1-4; D is possibly TRBD1 (5 bases). The length of the CDR3 is 14 residues. Per the germline V gene, CDR1 is MNHNY and CDR2 is SVGAGI (reference sequence). The V and J ends lost 5 bases and 4 bases respectively, with 11 bases between them. This CDR3 is CASSTQGSNEKLFF. The CDR3 DNA sequence: TGTGCCAGCAGTACCCAGGGCAGTAATGAAAAACTGTTTTTT.

This clone was detected only a few times. The chain combines TRBV5-4 with TRBJ1-3; the D is unclear. Trimming pared 5 bases from V and 0 bases from J, leaving 9 bases between. This CDR3 comprises 14 residues. Germline V gives CDR1 SGHNT, CDR2 YYREEE (reference sequence). CDR3: CASSKESSGNTIYF. As DNA, the CDR3 is TGTGCCAGCAGTAAGGAGAGCTCTGGAAACACCATATATTTT.

V and J are TRBV25-1 and TRBJ2-7, with 9 positions matching TRBD1. V gave up 2 bases and J gave up 2 bases; unmatched junction bases: 1. This CDR3 contains 14 residues. CDR1 MGHDK and CDR2 SYGVNS come from the germline V gene. DNA for the CDR3: TGTGCCAGCAGTGAACGGACAGGGGCCTACGAGCAGTACTTC. This translates into CASSERTGAYEQYF.

The chain links TRBV10-3 to TRBJ2-7; TRBD1 agrees at 8 bases. Germline V CDR1 and CDR2: ENHRY, SYGVKD. The CDR3 has 14 residues. V trimming: 6 bases; J trimming: 5 bases; junction bases outside the gene matches: 9. CDR3: CAISLTGDRNEQYF. CDR3 coding DNA: TGTGCCATCAGCCTGACAGGGGACCGGAACGAGCAGTACTTC.

This sequence joins TRBV2 and TRBJ1-5; D is unresolved. V gave up 2 bases and J gave up 1 base, with 9 bases separating them. CDR1 and CDR2 (germline): SNHLY, FYNNEI. The CDR3 spans 15 residues. CDR3 in DNA: TGTGCCAGCAGTGAATTGGGTGGGAGCAATCAGCCCCAGCATTTT. Translated, it gives CASSELGGSNQPQHF. Looking up the rest from reference TRBV2 and TRBJ1-5 gives the full variable domain: EPEVTQTPSHQVTQMGQEVILRCVPISNHLYFYWYRQILGQKVEFLVSFYNNEISEKSEIFDDQFSVERPDGSNFTLKIRSTKLEDSAMYFCASSELGGSNQPQHFGDGTRLSIL.

V is TRBV5-8 and J is TRBJ1-1; D is perhaps TRBD1 (5 bases). Looked up from germline, CDR1 is SGHTS and CDR2 is YDEGEE. This CDR3 contains 13 residues. With 2 bases removed from V and 5 bases from J, the gap between germline ends came to 10 bases. The CDR3 bases are TGTGCCAGCAGCTTTTCCCCAGGGACTGAAGCTTTCTTT. Residues: CASSFSPGTEAFF.

The chain combines TRBV18 with TRBJ2-1, with 8 bases lining up with TRBD2. V trimming: 6 bases; J trimming: 0 bases; junction bases outside the gene matches: 4. The CDR3 is 15 residues long. Per the germline V gene, CDR1 is KGHSH and CDR2 is LQKENI. The CDR3 nucleotides are TGTGCCAGCTCCACTAGCGGAAGCTCCTACAATGAGCAGTTCTTC. Translation gives CASSTSGSSYNEQFF.

This clone was seen only a few times. The chain employs TRBV18 and TRBJ2-7; D not resolved. This CDR3 has 11 residues. CDR1 KGHSH and CDR2 LQKENI come from the germline V gene. V was cut by 0 bases and J by 7 bases, with 4 bases left in between. DNA for the CDR3: TGTGCCAGCTCACCACCGTCTGAGCAGTACTTC. This gives the protein CASSPPSEQYF. Based on the CDR3 plus reference TRBV18 and TRBJ2-7, the full variable domain is NAGVMQNPRHLVRRRGQEARLRCSPMKGHSHVYWYRQLPEEGLKFMVYLQKENIIDESGMPKERFSAEFPKEGPSILRIQQVVRGDSAAYFCASSPPSEQYFGPGTRLTVT.

V gene TRBV7-3 combines with J gene TRBJ2-3; D is possibly TRBD1 (6 bases). The CDR3 has 14 amino acids. From germline, CDR1 is SGHTA and CDR2 FQGTGA. V was clipped by 5 bases and J by 2 bases, with 11 bases between them. The CDR3 sequence: CASSPDRYTDTQYF. The CDR3 nucleotides read TGTGCCAGCAGCCCGGACAGATACACAGATACGCAGTATTTT.

This clone has only a few counts. This chain uses TRBV27 with TRBJ2-6; D call uncertain. Germline V gives CDR1 MNHEY, CDR2 SMNVEV (reference sequence). V was pared by 6 bases and J by 3 bases, with 3 bases between. The CDR3 contains 12 residues. CDR3 DNA sequence: TGTGCCAGCAGGCTTGGGGCCAACGTCCTGACTTTC. It encodes CASRLGANVLTF.

The rearrangement uses TRBV10-1 and TRBJ2-3; no definite D call. The CDR3 consists of 14 residues. Germline-derived CDR1 and CDR2 are WNHNN and SYGVQD (reference sequence). Trimming took off 4 bases at V and 3 bases at J, with 11 bases between the two ends. As DNA, the CDR3 is TGCGCCAGCAGTGCCCAAAGAATTACAGATACGCAGTATTTT. Protein product: CASSAQRITDTQYF.

The table lists this clone with a count of one. The V gene is TRBV6-1, the J gene TRBJ2-2, with TRBD2 identical over 15 bases. J lost 4 bases, V lost 4 bases, and 10 bases had no gene match. This CDR3 contains 19 residues. Germline-derived CDR1 and CDR2 are MNHNS and SASEGT. CDR3 nucleotides: TGTGCCAGCAGTGCATACGGACTAGCGGGAGGGTTGGGCACCGGGGAGCTGTTTTTT. Protein: CASSAYGLAGGLGTGELFF.

The J gene is TRBJ1-5, the V gene TRBV6-1; no clear D. Trimming took 2 bases from V and 6 from J, leaving 8 bases between them. The germline CDR1 and CDR2 sequences are MNHNS and SASEGT. The CDR3 loop spans 13 amino acids. This CDR3 reads CASSEIGVQPQHF. CDR3 coding DNA: TGTGCCAGCAGTGAAATTGGGGTTCAGCCCCAGCATTTT.